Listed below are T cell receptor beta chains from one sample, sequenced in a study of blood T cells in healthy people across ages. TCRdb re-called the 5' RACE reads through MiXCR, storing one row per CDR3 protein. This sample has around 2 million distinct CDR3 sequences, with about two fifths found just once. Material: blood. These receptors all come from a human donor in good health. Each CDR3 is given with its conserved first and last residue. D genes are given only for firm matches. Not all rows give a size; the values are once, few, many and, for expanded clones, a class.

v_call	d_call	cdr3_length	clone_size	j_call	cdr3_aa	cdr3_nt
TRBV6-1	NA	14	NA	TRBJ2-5	CASSMDSFQETQYF	TGTGCCAGCAGCATGGACAGCTTCCAAGAGACCCAGTACTTC
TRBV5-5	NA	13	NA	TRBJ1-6	CASSLGEYSPLHF	TGTGCCAGCAGCTTGGGGGAGTATTCGCCCCTCCACTTT
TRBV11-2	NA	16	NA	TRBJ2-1	CASSLDAGTEYNEQFF	TGTGCCAGCAGCTTAGATGCGGGGACGGAGTACAATGAGCAGTTCTTC
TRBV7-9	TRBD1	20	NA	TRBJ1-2	CASRPPAGTGGASSWYGYTF	TGTGCCAGCAGGCCCCCTGCCGGGACAGGGGGCGCTTCATCATGGTATGGCTACACCTTC
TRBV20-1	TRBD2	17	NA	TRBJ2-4	CSARDPSGGLAKNIQYF	TGCAGTGCTAGAGATCCTAGCGGGGGACTAGCCAAAAACATTCAGTACTTC
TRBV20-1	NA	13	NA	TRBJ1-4	CSASRGRSEKLFF	TGCAGTGCTAGCCGGGGACGGAGCGAAAAACTGTTTTTT
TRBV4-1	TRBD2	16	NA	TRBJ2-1	CASSHPRGGVDNGQFF	TGCGCCAGCAGCCATCCGCGTGGGGGGGTAGACAATGGGCAGTTCTTC
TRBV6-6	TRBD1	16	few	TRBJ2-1	CASSPRGTGGLNEQFF	TGTGCCAGCAGCCCCCGGGGGACAGGGGGCTTGAATGAGCAGTTCTTC
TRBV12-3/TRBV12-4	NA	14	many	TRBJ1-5	CASSLQGLDQPQHF	TGTGCCAGCAGTTTACAGGGTTTGGATCAGCCCCAGCATTTT
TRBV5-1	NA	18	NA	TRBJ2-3	CASSLRGQRGGGTDTQYF	TGCGCCAGCAGCTTACGCGGACAGCGGGGCGGTGGCACAGATACGCAGTATTTT
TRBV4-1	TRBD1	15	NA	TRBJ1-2	CASSQAPGTGVGYTF	TGCGCCAGCAGCCAGGCTCCCGGGACAGGGGTCGGCTACACCTTC
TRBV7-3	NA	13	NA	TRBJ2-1	CACSWGAGNEQFF	TGTGCCTGCAGCTGGGGGGCGGGGAATGAGCAGTTCTTC
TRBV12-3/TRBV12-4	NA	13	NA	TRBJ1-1	CASSGRVDTEAFF	TGTGCCAGCAGTGGCAGGGTAGACACTGAAGCTTTCTTT
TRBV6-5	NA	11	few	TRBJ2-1	CASRWRDEQFF	TGTGCCAGCAGGTGGAGAGATGAGCAGTTCTTC
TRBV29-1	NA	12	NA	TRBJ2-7	CSGEVRGYEQYF	TGCAGCGGTGAAGTACGAGGGTACGAGCAGTACTTC
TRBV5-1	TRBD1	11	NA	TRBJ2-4	CASTTEGQEYF	TGCGCCAGCACTACGGAGGGACAGGAGTACTTC
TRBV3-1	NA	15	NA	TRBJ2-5	CASSHRALGGETQYF	TGTGCCAGCAGCCACAGGGCCTTAGGAGGAGAGACCCAGTACTTC
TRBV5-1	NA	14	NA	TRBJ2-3	CASTGTLRTDTQYF	TGCGCCAGCACTGGGACTCTCCGCACAGATACGCAGTATTTT
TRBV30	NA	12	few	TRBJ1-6	CAWGGMNSPLHF	TGTGCCTGGGGAGGGATGAATTCACCCCTCCACTTT
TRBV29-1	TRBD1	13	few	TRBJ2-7	CSIYWTGGLEQYF	TGCAGCATATATTGGACAGGGGGCCTAGAGCAGTACTTC
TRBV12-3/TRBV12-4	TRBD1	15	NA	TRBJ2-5	CASSLPPTGEETQYF	TGTGCCAGCAGTTTACCACCGACAGGGGAAGAGACCCAGTACTTC
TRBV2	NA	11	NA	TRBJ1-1	CASSEEEDSFF	TGTGCCAGCAGTGAAGAGGAGGATTCTTTCTTT
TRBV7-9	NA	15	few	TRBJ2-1	CASSLWGSTYNEQFF	TGTGCCAGCAGCTTGTGGGGGTCGACCTACAATGAGCAGTTCTTC
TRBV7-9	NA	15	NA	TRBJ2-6	CASSHTSSGANVLTF	TGTGCCAGCAGCCACACTAGCTCTGGGGCCAACGTCCTGACTTTC
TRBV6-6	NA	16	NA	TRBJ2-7	CASSQKEVGGMDEQYF	TGTGCCAGCAGTCAGAAGGAAGTCGGGGGCATGGACGAGCAGTACTTC
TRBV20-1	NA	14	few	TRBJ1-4	CSAREGLTGEKLFF	TGCAGTGCTAGAGAGGGGTTAACGGGTGAAAAACTGTTTTTT
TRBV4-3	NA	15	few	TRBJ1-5	CASSQQTGVHQPQHF	TGCGCCAGCAGCCAGCAAACAGGAGTACATCAGCCCCAGCATTTT
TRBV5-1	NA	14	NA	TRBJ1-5	CASSWGDGNQPQHF	TGCGCCAGCAGCTGGGGGGACGGAAATCAGCCCCAGCATTTT